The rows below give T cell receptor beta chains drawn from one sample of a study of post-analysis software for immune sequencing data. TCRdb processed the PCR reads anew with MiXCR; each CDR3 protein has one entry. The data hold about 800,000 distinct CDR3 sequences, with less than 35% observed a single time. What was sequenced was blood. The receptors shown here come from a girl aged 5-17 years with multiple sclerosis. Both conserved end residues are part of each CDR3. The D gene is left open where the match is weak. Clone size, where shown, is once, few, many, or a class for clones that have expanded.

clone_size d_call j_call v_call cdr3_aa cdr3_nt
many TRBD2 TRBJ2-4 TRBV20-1 CSAPPPGGAIQYF TGCAGTGCCCCACCACCCGGGGGGGCCATTCAGTACTTC
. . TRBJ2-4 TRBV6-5 CAGSSRGQGNIQYF TGTGCCGGCAGTTCCCGGGGTCAGGGAAACATTCAGTACTTC
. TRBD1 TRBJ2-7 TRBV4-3 CASSQEGRGPYEQYF TGCGCCAGCAGCCAAGAAGGCAGGGGGCCCTACGAGCAGTACTTC
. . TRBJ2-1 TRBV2 CASSERWGGRYSYNEQFF TGTGCCAGCAGTGAGCGGTGGGGGGGCCGATACTCCTACAATGAGCAGTTCTTC
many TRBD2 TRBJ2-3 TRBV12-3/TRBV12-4 CASGRTSGRGTQYF TGTGCCAGCGGCCGGACTAGCGGCAGGGGGACGCAGTATTTT
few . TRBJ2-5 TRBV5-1 CASSKGAGTSGETQYF TGCGCCAGCAGCAAGGGGGCCGGGACTAGTGGAGAGACCCAGTACTTC
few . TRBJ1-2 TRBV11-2 CASSLDRGGSGYTF TGTGCCAGCAGCTTAGATCGGGGCGGGTCTGGCTACACCTTC
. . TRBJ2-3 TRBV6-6 CASSFPPGYTDTQYF TGTGCCAGCAGTTTTCCCCCGGGGTACACAGATACGCAGTATTTT
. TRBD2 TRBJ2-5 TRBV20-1 CSGSSGGQETQYF TGCAGTGGCTCTTCGGGGGGACAAGAGACCCAGTACTTC
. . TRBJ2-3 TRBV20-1 CSARVDRVLGGSTDTQYF TGCAGTGCTAGAGTAGACCGGGTTTTAGGGGGAAGCACAGATACGCAGTATTTT
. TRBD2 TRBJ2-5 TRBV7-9 CASSFRTSGMGQETQYF TGTGCCAGCAGCTTCAGGACTAGCGGGATGGGGCAAGAGACCCAGTACTTC
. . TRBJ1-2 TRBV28 CASSEPGRRGYTF TGTGCCAGCAGTGAACCGGGACGCCGGGGCTACACCTTC
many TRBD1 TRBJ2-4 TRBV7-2 CASSLSTGGSGGNIQYF TGTGCCAGCAGCTTATCGACAGGGGGATCTGGTGGGAACATTCAGTACTTC
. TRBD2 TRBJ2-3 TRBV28 CASSPFGLAGRGDTQYF TGTGCCAGCAGTCCTTTTGGTCTAGCGGGGAGGGGCGATACGCAGTATTTT
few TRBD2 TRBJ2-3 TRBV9 CASSLGRAGETDTQYF TGTGCCAGCAGCCTGGGACGAGCGGGGGAAACAGATACGCAGTATTTT
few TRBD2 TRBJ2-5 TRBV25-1 CASSERMGTSAYQETQYF TGTGCCAGCAGTGAACGGATGGGGACTAGCGCGTACCAAGAGACCCAGTACTTC
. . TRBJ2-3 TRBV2 CASFSILPDTQYF TGTGCCAGCTTTAGTATTCTCCCAGATACGCAGTATTTT
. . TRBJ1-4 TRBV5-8 CASSLGPNRHEKLFF TGTGCCAGCAGCTTGGGCCCGAATCGGCATGAAAAACTGTTTTTT
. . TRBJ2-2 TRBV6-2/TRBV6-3 CASSYSRGTGELFF TGTGCCAGCAGTTACTCGAGGGGGACCGGGGAGCTGTTTTTT
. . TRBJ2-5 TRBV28 CASSSPMVLQETQYF TGTGCCAGCAGTTCCCCTATGGTGCTCCAAGAGACCCAGTACTTC
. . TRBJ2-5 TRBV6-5 CASSYSQGGTQYF TGTGCCAGCAGTTACTCCCAGGGAGGGACCCAGTACTTC
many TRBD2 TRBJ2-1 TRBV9 CASSPGGSTYNEQFF TGTGCCAGCAGCCCGGGCGGGAGTACCTACAATGAGCAGTTCTTC
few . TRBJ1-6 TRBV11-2 CASSLDRFNSPLHF TGTGCCAGCAGCTTAGATCGGTTCAATTCACCCCTCCACTTT
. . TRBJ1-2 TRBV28 CASSSDSLDGYTF TGTGCCAGCAGTTCTGACAGTCTAGATGGCTACACCTTC
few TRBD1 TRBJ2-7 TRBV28 CASSSFGTGGYEQYF TGTGCCAGCAGCTCCTTCGGGACAGGGGGGTACGAGCAGTACTTC
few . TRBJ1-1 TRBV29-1 CSVDSGIINTEAFF TGCAGCGTTGACTCGGGGATTATCAACACTGAAGCTTTCTTT
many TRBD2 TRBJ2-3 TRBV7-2 CASSSLAGGLIDTQYF TGTGCCAGCAGCTCCCTAGCGGGAGGGCTTATAGATACGCAGTATTTT
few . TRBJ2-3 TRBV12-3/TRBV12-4 CASTPSRFTDTQYF TGTGCCAGCACCCCTAGCAGGTTCACAGATACGCAGTATTTT
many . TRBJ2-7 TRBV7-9 CASTKGGGNENEQYF TGTGCCAGCACCAAGGGAGGCGGGAATGAGAACGAGCAGTACTTC
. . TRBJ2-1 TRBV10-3 CATGAGDNNEQFF TGTGCCACCGGGGCAGGGGATAACAATGAGCAGTTCTTC
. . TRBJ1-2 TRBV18 CASSPSPRGNYGYTF TGTGCCAGCTCACCAAGTCCCCGGGGAAACTATGGCTACACCTTC
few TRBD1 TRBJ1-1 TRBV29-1 CSATGQGATTEAFF TGCAGCGCCACCGGACAGGGTGCGACCACTGAAGCTTTCTTT
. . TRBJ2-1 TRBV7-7 CASSLDRFNEQFF TGTGCCAGCAGCTTAGACAGATTCAATGAGCAGTTCTTC
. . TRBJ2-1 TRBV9 CASSPGPPLGNNEQFF TGTGCCAGCAGCCCCGGCCCCCCGTTGGGGAACAATGAGCAGTTCTTC
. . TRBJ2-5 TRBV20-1 CSAGRLVGNQETQYF TGCAGTGCGGGAAGACTAGTGGGGAACCAAGAGACCCAGTACTTC
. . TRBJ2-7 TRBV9 CASSVGASTYEQYF TGTGCCAGCAGCGTAGGCGCCAGTACCTACGAGCAGTACTTC
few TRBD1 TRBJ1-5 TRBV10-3 CAISDPGQIYQPQHF TGTGCCATCAGTGATCCGGGACAGATCTATCAGCCCCAGCATTTT
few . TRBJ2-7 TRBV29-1 CSVRDAAYEQYF TGCAGCGTCCGGGACGCAGCTTACGAGCAGTACTTC
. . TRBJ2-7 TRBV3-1 CASSQESRDSYEQYF TGTGCCAGCAGCCAAGAGTCCAGGGACTCCTACGAGCAGTACTTC
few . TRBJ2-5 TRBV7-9 CASSLFGQAGGETQYF TGTGCCAGCAGCTTATTTGGCCAAGCCGGGGGAGAGACCCAGTACTTC
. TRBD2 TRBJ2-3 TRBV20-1 CSALGTSGFTDTQYF TGCAGTGCCCTAGGGACTAGCGGCTTCACAGATACGCAGTATTTT
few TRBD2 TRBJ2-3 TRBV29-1 CSVEGGLAGTTDTQYF TGCAGCGTTGAAGGCGGACTAGCGGGTACCACAGATACGCAGTATTTT
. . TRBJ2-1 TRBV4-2 CASSQGPSADNEQFF TGTGCCAGCAGCCAAGGGCCAAGCGCGGACAATGAGCAGTTCTTC
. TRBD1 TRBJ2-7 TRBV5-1 CASSRNGQGASYEQYF TGCGCCAGCAGCCGAAACGGACAGGGGGCGTCCTACGAGCAGTACTTC
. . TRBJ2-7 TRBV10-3 CAIRTDAHEQYF TGTGCCATTCGGACAGACGCCCACGAGCAGTACTTC
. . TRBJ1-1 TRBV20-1 CSAVRGGNTEAFF TGCAGTGCCGTTCGGGGAGGGAACACTGAAGCTTTCTTT
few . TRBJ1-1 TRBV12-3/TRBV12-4 CASSLAGAEAFF TGTGCCAGCAGTTTAGCCGGGGCTGAAGCTTTCTTT
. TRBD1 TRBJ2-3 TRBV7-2 CASTMRTGSGTDTQYF TGTGCCAGCACCATGCGGACAGGGTCGGGCACAGATACGCAGTATTTT
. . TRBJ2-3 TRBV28 CASSLPGASADTQYF TGTGCCAGCAGTTTACCCGGGGCTTCGGCAGATACGCAGTATTTT
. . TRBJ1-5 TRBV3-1 CASSYSQGAQPQHF TGTGCCAGCAGCTACTCCCAGGGAGCTCAGCCCCAGCATTTT
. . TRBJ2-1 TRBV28 CASSFRSLRANEQFF TGTGCCAGCAGTTTTCGGTCCCTTAGGGCCAATGAGCAGTTCTTC